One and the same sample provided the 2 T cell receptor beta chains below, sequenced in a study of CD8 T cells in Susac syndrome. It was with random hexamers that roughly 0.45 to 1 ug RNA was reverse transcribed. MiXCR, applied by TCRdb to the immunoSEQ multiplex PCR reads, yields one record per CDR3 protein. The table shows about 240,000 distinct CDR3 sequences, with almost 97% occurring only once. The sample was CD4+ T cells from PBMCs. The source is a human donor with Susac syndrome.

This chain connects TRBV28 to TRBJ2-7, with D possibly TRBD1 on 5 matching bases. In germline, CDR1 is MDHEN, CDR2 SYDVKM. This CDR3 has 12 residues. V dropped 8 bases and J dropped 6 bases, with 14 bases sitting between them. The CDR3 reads CASRQTNTEQYF. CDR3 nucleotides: TGTGCCAGCCGACAGACGAACACCGAGCAGTACTTC.

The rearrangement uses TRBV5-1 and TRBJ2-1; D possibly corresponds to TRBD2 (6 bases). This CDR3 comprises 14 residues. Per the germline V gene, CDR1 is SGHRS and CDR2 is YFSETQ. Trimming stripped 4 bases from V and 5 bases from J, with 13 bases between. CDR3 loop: CASSLGLQDNEQFF. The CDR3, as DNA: TGCGCCAGCAGCCTGGGACTTCAGGACAATGAGCAGTTCTTC.